Listed below are T cell receptor beta chains from one sample, sequenced in a study of control samples from healthy donors and cancer patients. TCRdb's table, derived via immunoSEQ multiplex PCR, lists solely in-frame clones and lacks some. The table records over 100,000 clones, roughly 92% of them present only once. The sequenced sample was blood. The receptors were gathered from a man aged 18 to 29 in good health. The CDR3 runs from the conserved cysteine through the conserved F or W. D genes are given only for firm matches. The size field is filled for only some rows; it gives once, few, many or a size class.

abundance,v_gene,d_gene,j_gene,CDR3aa,CDR3nt
-,TRBV27,-,TRBJ1-5,CASSQGSGQPQHF,TGTGCCAGCAGTCAGGGGTCCGGTCAGCCCCAGCATTTT
-,TRBV7-2,-,TRBJ1-1,CASSPQSGTISTEAFF,TGTGCCAGCAGCCCTCAATCAGGGACGATTTCCACTGAAGCTTTCTTT
-,TRBV7-9,-,TRBJ2-5,CASSPGAQETQYF,TGTGCCAGCAGCCCCGGAGCCCAAGAGACCCAGTACTTC
once,TRBV30,-,TRBJ1-2,CAWRPLIERLYYGYTF,TGTGCCTGGAGACCCCTCATTGAGCGTCTGTACTATGGCTACACCTTC
-,TRBV11-2,-,TRBJ1-6,CASSYKLDSPLHF,TGTGCCAGCAGCTACAAATTAGATTCACCCCTCCACTTT
-,TRBV10-3,TRBD2,TRBJ2-3,CAISDKSGTSGDWTDTQYF,TGTGCCATCAGTGACAAATCTGGGACTAGCGGGGATTGGACAGATACGCAGTATTTT
-,TRBV7-9,TRBD1,TRBJ2-7,CASSLVTGAEQYF,TGTGCCAGCAGCTTGGTCACAGGGGCCGAGCAGTACTTC
-,TRBV7-9,-,TRBJ2-1,CASSLAPDDNEQFF,TGTGCCAGCAGCTTAGCACCAGACGACAATGAGCAGTTCTTC
once,TRBV11-2,TRBD1,TRBJ2-7,CASSLDDARTGRDWQYF,TGTGCCAGCAGCTTAGACGATGCCCGGACAGGGAGAGATTGGCAGTACTTC
-,TRBV18,-,TRBJ2-5,CASSPLSRETQYF,TGTGCCAGCTCACCACTTTCGCGCGAGACCCAGTACTTC
-,TRBV29-1,-,TRBJ2-7,CSVGAAGNHEQYF,TGCAGCGTTGGAGCGGCGGGTAACCACGAGCAGTACTTC
few,TRBV7-9,-,TRBJ2-2,CASSSSAGRGVELFF,TGTGCCAGCAGCTCCTCCGCCGGACGCGGAGTGGAGCTGTTTTTT
once,TRBV19,-,TRBJ2-7,CASSVSGTASYEQYF,TGTGCCAGTAGTGTCTCCGGGACCGCCTCCTACGAGCAGTACTTC
-,TRBV14,TRBD1,TRBJ1-4,CASSQDGTGWAEKLFF,TGTGCCAGCAGCCAAGATGGGACAGGGTGGGCCGAAAAACTGTTTTTT